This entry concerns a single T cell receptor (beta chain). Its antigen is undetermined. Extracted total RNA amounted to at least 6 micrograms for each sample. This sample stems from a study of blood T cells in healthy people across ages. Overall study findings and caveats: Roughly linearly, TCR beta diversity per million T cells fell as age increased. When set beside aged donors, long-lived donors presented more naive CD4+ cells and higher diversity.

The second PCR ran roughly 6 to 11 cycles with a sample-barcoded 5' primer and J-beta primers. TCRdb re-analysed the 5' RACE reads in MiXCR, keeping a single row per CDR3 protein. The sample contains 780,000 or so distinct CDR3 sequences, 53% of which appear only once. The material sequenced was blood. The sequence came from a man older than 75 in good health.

The CDR3 loop reads CASSLAQAQRSEAFF. Here the CDR3 DNA reads TGCGCCAGCAGCTTGGCCCAGGCCCAAAGATCTGAAGCTTTCTTT. The V and J genes are TRBV5-1 and TRBJ1-1; no definite D call. CDR1 SGHRS and CDR2 YFSETQ come from the germline V gene. The length of the CDR3 is 15 residues. Trimming shortened V by 0 bases and J by 6 bases, and 15 bases separated the two germline ends. Full variable domain (missing parts from reference TRBV5-1 and TRBJ1-1): KAGVTQTPRYLIKTRGQQVTLSCSPISGHRSVSWYQQTPGQGLQFLFEYFSETQRNKGNFPGRFSGRQFSNSRSEMNVSTLELGDSALYLCASSLAQAQRSEAFFGQGTRLTVV.